A single sample is the source of the 3 T cell receptor beta chains below, sequenced in a study of PD-L1 blockade in urothelial cancer. Time point defined: pretreatment peripheral blood. Repertoires were generated with immunoSEQ multiplex PCR, while TCRdb's copy carries only in-frame clones and drops some. The sample has 100,000 to 150,000 clones, approximately 84% seen once; the top ten hold about 2.9%. Specimen: PBMCs, collected around atezolizumab (anti-PD-L1) treatment. These receptors came from a man in his fifties or sixties with urothelial cancer.

This clone occurred once. The chain couples TRBV4-1 to TRBJ2-2; 7 nucleotides align to TRBD2. Germline values: CDR1 MGHRA, CDR2 YSYEKL. The CDR3 totals 15 residues. V shed 2 bases, J shed 6 bases, and the junction held 6 bases outside the gene matches. For the CDR3, the DNA is TGCGCCAGCAGCCAAACTAGCGTCCGCGCCGGGGAGCTGTTTTTT. Protein product: CASSQTSVRAGELFF.

The chain is built from TRBV5-4 and TRBJ2-5; 9 bases line up with TRBD2. CDR1 and CDR2 from the germline V gene are SGHNT and YYREEE (reference sequence). Unmatched junction bases numbered 21, after V lost 5 bases and J lost 10 bases. The CDR3 spans 17 residues. Written as DNA, the CDR3 is TGTGCCAGCAGGGCAGACAATGGGGTAGCGGGAGCCGGAAGCCAGTACTTC. Translation gives CASRADNGVAGAGSQYF.

The CDR3 spells CASRGQSTNEKLFF. For the CDR3, the DNA is TGTGCCAGCAGAGGACAGTCAACTAATGAAAAACTGTTTTTT. This chain joins TRBV6-6 and TRBJ1-4; maybe TRBD1 (6 bases). Germline V gene data show CDR1 as MNHNY and CDR2 as SVGAGI (reference sequence). This CDR3 region has 14 residues. Trimming left V 6 bases short and J 0 bases short, with 8 bases between.